This TCR beta chain was found in a study of Ad26.COV2.S vaccination and SARS-CoV-2 variants. Study information: Intramuscular Ad26.COV2.S at 5x10^10 or 1x10^11 viral particles. The study, taken as a whole, reports: The placebo group had lower spike-specific TCR breadth than the vaccine recipients did. For non-spike TCRs, breadth in vaccine recipients resembled that in placebo recipients.

In regard to this clone: Its target is not known.

The data were produced by immunoSEQ multiplex PCR, yet TCRdb's version contains in-frame clones alone and is incomplete. The sample records about 280,000 clones, about 89% being singletons. Described treatment: roughly 20 received Ad26.COV2.S at low or high dose, single or two shots; roughly 5 received placebo; per-sample allocation not given. Day 63 after the first injection of vaccine or placebo was the sampling time. SARS-CoV-2 spike from the Wuhan strain was encoded by the vaccine, an Ad26 vector. The CDR3 covers 12 residues. Germline V gives CDR1 GTSNPN, CDR2 SVGIG (reference sequence). Trimming pared 5 bases from V and 2 bases from J, leaving 8 bases between.

This sample comprised peripheral blood, obtained in a trial of Ad26.COV2.S vaccine versus placebo. V gene TRBV30 combines with J gene TRBJ2-3; possible D gene TRBD2, 7 bases. This sequence originates from a person aged 18-65 years who received the Ad26.COV2.S COVID-19 vaccine or a placebo. This CDR3 reads CAWGGATDTQYF. Written as DNA, the CDR3 is TGTGCCTGGGGGGGGGCCACAGATACGCAGTATTTT.